The entry that follows covers one TCR beta chain sequence. Its antigen is unidentified. TCR beta cDNA libraries had unique molecular identifiers. TCRdb re-called the PCR reads with MiXCR, one entry per CDR3 protein. The table has 150,000 to 200,000 distinct CDR3 sequences, approximately 30% seen once. The sample comes from a study of post-analysis software for immune sequencing data. General study points: Included in a set of about 5 TRBV segments more frequent in patients than controls were TRBV5-6, TRBV5-1 and TRBV20-1.

The CDR3 loop spans 16 amino acids. V dropped 0 bases and J dropped 1 base, with 13 bases sitting between them. Germline CDR1 is SGHRS and CDR2 is YFSETQ. The receptor's source is a girl aged 10 to 17 with multiple sclerosis. This chain links TRBV5-1 with TRBJ1-1; no clear D gene. The specimen sequenced was blood. The CDR3 loop reads CASSLEVAKENTEAFF. The CDR3, as DNA: TGCGCCAGCAGCTTGGAGGTCGCAAAAGAGAACACTGAAGCTTTCTTT. The whole variable domain, filled in from reference TRBV5-1 and TRBJ1-1, reads KAGVTQTPRYLIKTRGQQVTLSCSPISGHRSVSWYQQTPGQGLQFLFEYFSETQRNKGNFPGRFSGRQFSNSRSEMNVSTLELGDSALYLCASSLEVAKENTEAFFGQGTRLTVV.